This T cell receptor beta chain was identified in a study of blood T cell repertoires in COVID-19 (dated by TCRdb to about 2020). About the investigation overall: Samples covering the acute and convalescent phases of COVID-19 were provided by collaborators in the United States, Italy and Spain. The material from the prospective study consisted of cDNA or gDNA derived from T cells, B-cell-depleted T cells, or PBMCs. Deeply sampled blood TCRbeta repertoires from subjects exposed to, actively infected with, or recovered from COVID-19 were included in the dataset. A freely available public database, intended as a resource for researchers studying the immune response to SARS-CoV-2, is where the repertoires were released. Samples came from the ongoing ImmuneRACE study (first 160 participants) plus 1,254 subjects from 6 global collaborators. The sample metadata nearly always contained a de-identified subject ID, COVID-19 status, age in years and sex. Where HLA class I and class II types were available, the types were taken from metadata supplied by the sample provider, not from assay-based typing. Results the study describes overall, beyond this receptor: How much clinical and demographic metadata was included differed by source and by participant, and the metadata was provided uncurated.

TCRbeta CDR3 regions were amplified from genomic DNA using the immunoSEQ Assay, a bias-controlled multiplex PCR. Under the source paper's analysis protocol: The number of nucleated cells in each sample was estimated from the amplification of reference gene primers within the assay. To quantify the absolute abundance of each unique TCRbeta CDR3 rearrangement, sequence reads were collapsed and filtered. For each sample, productive Simpson clonality was calculated as the square root of Simpson's diversity index across productive rearrangements. Drawn from immuneACCESS, this table holds only the in-frame rearrangements with V and J called that TCRdb kept. Clones are partly lost; checked studies trace under half to an unresolved V gene and leave the rest unexplained. Clone size and V and J calls were adopted from that table, with D and trimming inferred from the DNA. Counted in this sample were 53,000 or so clones; 75% to 90% of them appeared once. The ten largest make up around 2.7% of the sample.

As concerns this clone: Its antigen is still unknown. Nothing much larger sits one base from this clone, and base qualities are not available.

Each collaborating institution followed its own protocols to collect whole blood in K2EDTA tubes. For TCRbeta analysis, collaborators shipped samples in one of three forms: frozen whole blood, isolated PBMCs, or DNA extracted from either of those sample types. Taken from the germline V gene, the CDR1 and CDR2 loops are KGHSH and LQKENI. The germline V end is reduced by 4 bases and the J end by 2 bases; junction bases left unmatched: 3. The cysteine opens and the phenylalanine closes a CDR3 of 14 amino acids. Only CDR3 DNA remains: 42 bases, in frame from the first base. This receptor chain uses TRBV18 and TRBJ1-1, and TRBD1 aligns with 8 junction nucleotides. The origin of this receptor is a man of 80 years or more with acute or convalescent COVID-19. Sequenced input: peripheral blood. The sequenced DNA is TGTGCCAGCTCACGGGACAGGCCTAACACTGAAGCTTTCTTT. Translated, it gives CASSRDRPNTEAFF.